This T cell receptor beta chain stems from a study of CD8+ T cells in alopecia areata. Extraction and reverse transcription of RNA yielded cDNA as the sequencing template. The repertoire was sequenced with immunoSEQ multiplex PCR; TCRdb's copy has only in-frame clones and lacks some. The sample holds almost 250,000 clones; 67% are singletons and the top ten take 1% to 1.5%. The germline V gene encodes CDR1 SGHTA and CDR2 FQGNSA. V was trimmed by 4 bases and J by 0 bases, leaving 13 bases between them. The CDR3 has 15 residues. This receptor was identified in a human donor with alopecia areata. This chain joins TRBV7-2 and TRBJ2-7; a weak D match, TRBD1 (6 bases). The sample consisted of CD4+ T cells sorted from blood, taken at week 0. The CDR3 reads CASSYDRLSSYEQYF. The CDR3 DNA sequence: TGTGCCAGCAGCTACGACAGGCTCAGCTCCTACGAGCAGTACTTC.